Shown below are 21 T cell receptor beta chains from a single sample sequenced in a study of post-analysis software for immune sequencing data. Unique molecular identifiers had been added to the TCR beta cDNA libraries. MiXCR, applied by TCRdb to the PCR reads, yields one record per CDR3 protein. The data contain roughly 650,000 distinct CDR3 sequences, around 60% of them singletons. Study-wide results and limits: There were several TRBV segments more frequent in patients than controls, and TRBV5-6, TRBV5-1 and TRBV20-1 were among them.

Antigen specificity for these receptors is unknown. The specimen sequenced was blood. These receptor sequences come from a girl aged 2-10 years with multiple sclerosis.

The rearrangement links TRBV5-1 to TRBJ2-3; weak D call: TRBD1 (6 bases). The CDR3 loop spans 16 amino acids. Germline V gives CDR1 SGHRS, CDR2 YFSETQ. Deletions cut 2 bases from V and 0 bases from J, with 13 bases between. The CDR3 DNA sequence: TGCGCCAGCAGCTTCGGTGGGGGCACTAGCACAGATACGCAGTATTTT. Its protein product is CASSFGGGTSTDTQYF.

The chain joins TRBV3-1 to TRBJ2-1; a possible D gene is TRBD2 (6 bases). The V gene's germline CDR1 is LGHDT and CDR2 YNNKEL (reference sequence). The ends were cut back, 2 bases at V and 12 bases at J, with 11 bases in the middle. CDR3 length: 12 residues. The CDR3 loop reads CASSQNPGLQFF. CDR3 in DNA: TGTGCCAGCAGCCAAAATCCGGGACTGCAGTTCTTC.

The chain carries TRBV12-3 or TRBV12-4 and TRBJ2-3; tentatively, D is TRBD1 (6 bases). CDR3 length: 14 amino acids. V was pared by 4 bases and J by 1 base, with 9 bases between. As DNA, the CDR3 is TGTGCCAGCAGTTGGAACAGGGGCACAGATACGCAGTATTTT. Translating gives CASSWNRGTDTQYF.

This clonotype has only a few counts. A read error may be the cause here, since a much bigger clone is one base away. The gene calls are TRBV7-2 and TRBJ2-5, with 11 bases fitting TRBD2. The CDR3 length is 15 residues. Germline values: CDR1 SGHTA, CDR2 FQGNSA. V gave up 5 bases and J gave up 6 bases; unmatched junction bases: 8. The DNA of the CDR3 is TGTGCCAGCAGCCCCCGAGTAGCGGGAGGGAAGACCCAGTACTTC. Protein sequence: CASSPRVAGGKTQYF.

The chain combines TRBV29-1 with TRBJ1-1; possible D gene TRBD1, 5 bases. The CDR3 has 12 amino acids. CDR1 and CDR2 from the germline V gene are SQVTM and ANQGSEA. The V gene lost 6 bases and the J gene lost 4 bases, with 12 bases spanning the gap. The DNA for the CDR3 is TGCAGCGTCCTTGGGGGGGGCACTGAAGCTTTCTTT. This sequence encodes CSVLGGGTEAFF.

In this sample, this clonotype turned up a few times. CDR3 coding DNA: TGTGCCAGCAGCTTAGGGCCGGTGGGGGTGACAGATACGCAGTATTTT. Encoded protein: CASSLGPVGVTDTQYF. The chain links TRBV11-2 to TRBJ2-3, with D perhaps given as TRBD1 or TRBD2 (5 bases each). This CDR3 is built from 16 residues. Looked up from germline, CDR1 is SGHAT and CDR2 is FQNNGV. Trimming took 1 base from V and 3 from J, leaving 14 bases between them.

The chain has TRBV29-1 and TRBJ2-1; weak D call: TRBD1 (6 bases). The CDR3 consists of 13 residues. V lost 2 bases, J lost 2 bases, and 7 bases lay in between. CDR1 is SQVTM and CDR2 is ANQGSEA in the germline V gene. The CDR3 is CSVEWDTYNEQFF. As DNA, the CDR3 is TGCAGCGTTGAATGGGACACCTACAATGAGCAGTTCTTC.

This chain uses TRBV6-2 or TRBV6-3 with TRBJ2-5; 12 bases are shared with TRBD2. Germline V gene data show CDR1 as MNHEY and CDR2 as SVGEGT. The junction had 10 bases not matched to a gene; V was cut back by 6 bases and J by 11 bases. The CDR3 length is 14 residues. This CDR3 reads CASSLGTSGPEQYF. The CDR3 DNA sequence: TGTGCCAGCAGCCTCGGGACTAGCGGGCCTGAGCAGTACTTC.

The chain recombines TRBV7-6 with TRBJ2-7; D may correspond to TRBD1 or TRBD2 (5 bases each). The CDR3 is made up of 13 amino acids. Germline V gene sequence: CDR1 SGHVS, CDR2 FNYEAQ. Deletions cut 4 bases from V and 6 bases from J, with 13 bases between. Written as DNA, the CDR3 is TGTGCCAGCAGCTCGACAGTTGGGAGCGAGCAGTACTTC. Translation gives CASSSTVGSEQYF.

J is TRBJ2-1 and V is TRBV11-2; D is unclear. Per germline, CDR1 SGHAT and CDR2 FQNNGV. The V end was cut by 2 bases, the J end by 3 bases, with 8 bases between. The CDR3 runs 14 residues. In DNA form, the CDR3 reads TGTGCCAGCAGCTTATGGCAAAGCTACAATGAGCAGTTCTTC. Its protein is CASSLWQSYNEQFF. The full variable domain, rest sourced from reference TRBV11-2 and TRBJ2-1, is EAGVAQSPRYKIIEKRQSVAFWCNPISGHATLYWYQQILGQGPKLLIQFQNNGVVDDSQLPKDRFSAERLKGVDSTLKIQPAKLEDSAVYLCASSLWQSYNEQFFGPGTRLTVL.

V gene TRBV12-3 or TRBV12-4 combines with J gene TRBJ1-1; 7 positions agree with TRBD1. V trimming: 6 bases; J trimming: 1 base; junction bases outside the gene matches: 8. The CDR3 spans 15 residues. CDR3 sequence reads: CASRVTGTANTEAFF. The CDR3 DNA reads TGTGCCAGCAGGGTAACCGGGACAGCGAACACTGAAGCTTTCTTT.

This chain links TRBV20-1 with TRBJ1-6; D unclear. This CDR3 is 18 amino acids long. V was pared by 0 bases and J by 1 base, with 16 bases between. In germline, CDR1 is DFQATT, CDR2 SNEGSKA (reference sequence). The CDR3 is CSAREPQIFRSYNSPLHF. CDR3 DNA sequence: TGCAGTGCTAGAGAGCCCCAGATCTTTAGATCCTATAATTCACCCCTCCACTTT.

The chain links TRBV5-6 to TRBJ2-1; tentative D call: TRBD2 (6 bases). V was clipped by 4 bases and J by 4 bases, with 15 bases between them. This CDR3 is 15 amino acids long. The germline CDR1 and CDR2 sequences are SGHDT and YYEEEE. CDR3 in DNA: TGTGCCAGCAGCGGGGGGTCAGGGAGGTACAATGAGCAGTTCTTC. This codes for CASSGGSGRYNEQFF. The complete variable domain, with remaining parts taken from reference TRBV5-6 and TRBJ2-1, reads DAGVTQSPTHLIKTRGQQVTLRCSPKSGHDTVSWYQQALGQGPQFIFQYYEEEERQRGNFPDRFSGHQFPNYSSELNVNALLLGDSALYLCASSGGSGRYNEQFFGPGTRLTVL.

The chain couples TRBV20-1 to TRBJ2-5; TRBD2 matches 7 bases. The ends lost 0 bases at V and 1 base at J; junction bases unmatched: 2. This CDR3 spans 14 amino acids. CDR1 and CDR2 from the germline V gene are DFQATT and SNEGSKA (reference sequence). CDR3 amino acids: CSAREGGTQETQYF. DNA for the CDR3: TGCAGTGCTAGAGAGGGGGGGACCCAAGAGACCCAGTACTTC.

The chain couples TRBV20-1 to TRBJ1-2, with 7 bases fitting TRBD1. CDR1 and CDR2 (germline): DFQATT, SNEGSKA (reference sequence). J lost 1 base, V lost 8 bases, and 10 bases had no gene match. There are 14 residues in the CDR3. CDR3 in DNA: TGCAGTTTAAACGACAGGGCCATTAACTATGGCTACACCTTC. Protein: CSLNDRAINYGYTF.

The V gene is TRBV12-3 or TRBV12-4, the J gene TRBJ2-1; D not resolved. Trimming stripped 7 bases from V and 4 bases from J, with 17 bases between. The CDR3 length is 15 residues. Here the CDR3 DNA reads TGTGCCAGCAACCCTGACCCCCGATCTTACAATGAGCAGTTCTTC. Translating it yields CASNPDPRSYNEQFF.

The chain couples TRBV25-1 to TRBJ1-1; 8 bases align to TRBD1. CDR1 and CDR2 (germline): MGHDK, SYGVNS. V shed 6 bases and J 4 bases; nucleotides not matched to a gene: 13. This CDR3 spans 16 amino acids. CDR3 coding DNA: TGTGCCAGCAGGGACGAAGGTAGTACAGGGGGCACTGAAGCTTTCTTT. Translating it yields CASRDEGSTGGTEAFF.

The chain combines TRBV3-1 with TRBJ2-7; D is ambiguous. The length of the CDR3 is 14 residues. Trimming left V 1 base short and J 0 bases short, with 7 bases between. Germline loops: CDR1 LGHDT, CDR2 YNNKEL (reference sequence). CDR3 in DNA: TGTGCCAGCAGCCAAGTACGTCACTCCTACGAGCAGTACTTC. This sequence encodes CASSQVRHSYEQYF.

This sequence joins TRBV5-5 and TRBJ2-1; tentative D call: TRBD1 (6 bases). CDR3 length equals 17 residues. V was pared by 3 bases and J by 0 bases, with 16 bases between. Germline CDR1 is SGHKS and CDR2 is YYEKEE (reference sequence). Here the CDR3 reads CASSWGNRASSYNEQFF. Here the CDR3 DNA reads TGTGCCAGCAGCTGGGGAAACAGGGCCAGCTCCTACAATGAGCAGTTCTTC.

Comments on this clonotype: One end of the junction does not line up with germline, which may come from a read error. CDR3 sequence (DNA): TGTGCCACCAGAGGACAGAGAAAGATGAACACTGGAGCTTTCTTT. It encodes CATRGQRKMNTGAFF. J is TRBJ1-1 and V is TRBV24-1, with a possible D match to TRBD1 (6 bases). Germline V CDR1 and CDR2: KGHDR, SFDVKD. The CDR3 covers 15 residues.

The chain is built from TRBV11-2 and TRBJ2-2; 7 bases map to TRBD1. Germline lookup yields CDR1 SGHAT and CDR2 FQNNGV. CDR3 size: 15 residues. V dropped 2 bases and J dropped 4; count of bases not matched to a gene: 4. This CDR3 is CASSLRPGGTGELFF. The CDR3 region has the DNA TGTGCCAGCAGCTTACGTCCAGGGGGCACCGGGGAGCTGTTTTTT.